This TCR beta chain was found in a study of T cell responses to AZD1222 COVID-19 vaccine (dated by TCRdb to 2020 to 2023). Study-level background: AZD1222 recipients given second doses at about 4 weeks or at about 12 weeks were pooled, since spike-specific TCR depth and breadth were not found to differ between the two schedules. TCR sequencing was performed for roughly 250 trial participants, of whom around 210 were given two doses of AZD1222 and some 25 were given two doses of MenACWY control vaccine. Trial participants were enrolled into age subgroups of 18-55, 56-69 and 70-plus years, which contained approximately 150, 28 and 58 TCR-sequenced participants, respectively. Broader findings and caveats from the paper: CD4 TCRs associated with the vaccine covered the entire spike protein, and the dominant responses were in regions 160-218 and 743-854. Conclusions about previously exposed vaccinees are limited because only a handful of AZD1222 recipients were SARS-CoV-2 seropositive at baseline. Participants were mostly white British, with more females than males. The authors suggested clonal diversity may have been underestimated. Because no samples from the day 14 peak response were available, repertoires could be characterized only after the peak T cell response. In the small 56-69-year group, the increase in depth fell short of significance, most likely because of low power. After two AZD1222 doses, spike-specific TCR breadth and depth were significantly higher than at day 0 and than in MenACWY recipients. Nearly half of unique spike-specific TCRs reportedly recognized epitopes outside regions mutated in the B.1.351 and B.1.1.7 variants.

Remarks on this clone: Its antigen is not yet known. Base qualities are not at hand, and no much larger clone is one base apart.

What this sample's time point label stands for: baseline before first vaccination. Vaccinee samples were obtained from the UK trials COV001 and COV002, which included a single-blind randomized controlled phase 2/3 trial of AZD1222 (ChAdOx1 nCoV-19) in healthy adults. For TCRbeta chain sequencing, PBMC samples from trial participants were taken at day 0 and at day 28 after the second dose. CDR1 is given as MNHEY and CDR2 as SMNVEV, both from the germline V gene (reference sequence). V is reduced by 2 bases and J by 4 bases, leaving a spacing of 9 bases between them. The CDR3 measures 14 amino acids from cysteine to phenylalanine. The read is trimmed to its CDR3 DNA, 42 bases read in frame from base 1. The CDR3 regions of human TCRbeta chains were analyzed by immunosequencing. In the authors' own workflow: Repertoire TCRs were matched against a reference library of SARS-CoV-2-specific TCRs generated with the MIRA antigen-specificity platform. Breadth meant the fraction of unique TCRs that were SARS-CoV-2-associated, whereas depth meant the fraction of total T cells that were SARS-CoV-2-associated. Using the MIRA data, each spike-specific TCR was assigned both to the spike region to which the TCR was reactive and to a CD4 or CD8 class. Log10-transformed breadth and depth values were compared by one-way ANOVA with Sidak's multiple comparisons tests. TCRdb mirrors the immuneACCESS table, restricted to in-frame sequences. Some clones are absent from its copies; in checked studies, under half trace to an unresolved V gene, and the reason for the others is unknown. From that table come the V and J calls and clone size; the DNA was used to work out D and trimming. This sample lists 100,000 or so clones; 86% were detected once. The ten most abundant clones make up roughly 6.3% of the sample.

The receptor was isolated from an adult in good health. Specimen: peripheral blood, collected on day 0 of AZD1222 vaccination. The rearranged segments are TRBV27 and TRBJ2-1, with the D gene call left open. The base sequence is TGTGCCAGCAGTTTAGGGTCTTTATACAATGAGCAGTTCTTC. Translated, it gives CASSLGSLYNEQFF.